This T cell receptor beta chain was observed in a study of identical twins. This CDR3 spans 14 amino acids. Looked up from germline, CDR1 is DFQATT and CDR2 is SNEGSKA (reference sequence). V trimming: 6 bases; J trimming: 4 bases; junction bases outside the gene matches: 12. This clonotype was seen a handful of times. Its matching antigen is unknown. Study-level results: Rather than following the same donors, the conclusions depended on cross-sectional statistical analysis.

Unique molecular identifiers were present on cDNA, and template switching added a universal primer site. TCRdb ran MiXCR on the 5' RACE reads and lists one entry per CDR3 protein. The table has fewer than 650,000 distinct CDR3 sequences, approximately 10% seen once; the top ten hold under 3.5%. The sample also formed part of further work on yellow fever vaccine responses in identical twins.

This chain joins TRBV20-1 and TRBJ2-7; 7 bases are a match to TRBD2. The sequenced sample was PBMCs. This sequence was found in a woman aged 18-29 years in good health. The CDR3 region is CSATGTTTLYEQYF. The CDR3 DNA reads as TGCAGTGCCACCGGGACTACTACCCTTTACGAGCAGTACTTC.